Listed below are T cell receptor beta chains from one sample, sequenced in a study of early T cells in non-severe SARS-CoV-2 infection. In TCRdb, the 5' RACE reads were re-called with MiXCR into one record per CDR3 protein. The sample lists under 60,000 distinct CDR3 sequences, roughly 8.7% occurring once. The starting material was whole blood, obtained at baseline. Every receptor here comes from an adult who was a healthcare worker with PCR-confirmed SARS-CoV-2 infection or an uninfected control (not recorded which). Each CDR3 is given with its conserved first and last residue. A D gene is named only where the DNA matches it firmly. Some rows mark clone size as missing; the rest say once, few, many or name a class of expanded clone.

D gene,clone size,V gene,J gene,CDR3 DNA,CDR3 protein
NA,NA,TRBV12-3/TRBV12-4,TRBJ2-1,TGTGCCACCTCTAGATCTGATTACAATGAGCAGTTCTTC,CATSRSDYNEQFF
NA,NA,TRBV10-3,TRBJ2-7,TGTGCCATCAGTGAGTCCCCCAAGCGGCAGGGCTACGAGCAGTACTTC,CAISESPKRQGYEQYF
TRBD1,NA,TRBV12-3/TRBV12-4,TRBJ1-2,TGTGCCAGCAGTTTGGGGGACAGAACAAACTATGGCTACACCTTC,CASSLGDRTNYGYTF
TRBD2,few,TRBV3-1,TRBJ2-1,TGTGCCAGCAGCCAACGGCTAGCGGGAGCCAATGAGCAGTTCTTC,CASSQRLAGANEQFF
NA,NA,TRBV2,TRBJ1-5,TGTGCCAGCAGTGTGGGGGTGGACAATCAGCCCCAGCATTTT,CASSVGVDNQPQHF
NA,few,TRBV6-2/TRBV6-3,TRBJ2-3,TGTGCCAGCAGTTACCAGACTAGGAGGACAGATACGCAGTATTTT,CASSYQTRRTDTQYF
NA,NA,TRBV7-9,TRBJ2-2,TGTGCCAGCAGCTTAGGGGGAGACACCGGGGAGCTGTTTTTT,CASSLGGDTGELFF
NA,NA,TRBV23-1,TRBJ2-7,TGCGCCAGCAGTCAATGGGACCGCGAGCCTCTCTACGAGCAGTACTTC,CASSQWDREPLYEQYF
NA,few,TRBV2,TRBJ2-3,TGTGCCAGCAGTGACGTAGCGCGAAGCACAGATACGCAGTATTTT,CASSDVARSTDTQYF
TRBD1,few,TRBV27,TRBJ2-7,TGTGCCAGCAGTCGCCGGACAGGGGGCTACGAGCAGTACTTC,CASSRRTGGYEQYF
NA,few,TRBV19,TRBJ1-1,TGTGCCAGTAGTATAGTGATGAACACTGAAGCTTTCTTT,CASSIVMNTEAFF
TRBD2,NA,TRBV18,TRBJ2-1,TGTGCCAGCTCACCTTCTAGCGGAAGCTCCTACAATGAGCAGTTCTTC,CASSPSSGSSYNEQFF
NA,many,TRBV4-2,TRBJ2-1,TGTGCCAGCAGCCTCGGGGGCGCGGGGTCTTACAATGAGCAGTTCTTC,CASSLGGAGSYNEQFF
NA,NA,TRBV19,TRBJ1-1,TGTGCCAGTAGTGTCTCAGGGACCCACACTGAAGCTTTCTTT,CASSVSGTHTEAFF
NA,few,TRBV3-1,TRBJ2-7,TGTGCCAGCAGCCATAGGATTAAAAATTCCTACGAGCAGTACTTC,CASSHRIKNSYEQYF
TRBD1,NA,TRBV7-9,TRBJ1-5,TGTGCCAGCAGCAAGGGACAGGGGACCAATCAGCCCCAGCATTTT,CASSKGQGTNQPQHF
NA,NA,TRBV27,TRBJ1-3,TGTGCCAGCAGGGACAGCTTCTCTGGAAACACCATATATTTT,CASRDSFSGNTIYF
TRBD1,few,TRBV7-9,TRBJ2-7,TGTGCCAGCAGCCCCGGGACAGTGCAGTACTTC,CASSPGTVQYF
NA,few,TRBV5-1,TRBJ2-1,TGCGCCACCAAGAACGGCTCCTACAATGAGCAGTTCTTC,CATKNGSYNEQFF
NA,many,TRBV28,TRBJ1-1,TGTGCCAGCAGTCGGAGGGGAGGCCCTGAAGCTTTCTTT,CASSRRGGPEAFF
NA,many,TRBV5-1,TRBJ1-2,TGCGCCAGCAGCTTGCGTAGGCCGGATCCTAACTATGGCTACACCTTC,CASSLRRPDPNYGYTF
TRBD2,NA,TRBV20-1,TRBJ2-3,TGCAGTGCTAGACGGAATAGCGGGAGGTTCACAGATACGCAGTATTTT,CSARRNSGRFTDTQYF
NA,NA,TRBV15,TRBJ1-4,TGTGCCACCAGCAGAGATCAGCGGGGGTTAGGGGAAAAACTGTTTTTT,CATSRDQRGLGEKLFF
TRBD1,NA,TRBV18,TRBJ1-2,TGTGCCAGCTCACCTGACAGGGCCTATGGCTACACCTTC,CASSPDRAYGYTF
NA,many,TRBV5-6,TRBJ1-2,TGTGCCAGCAGCTTGTTGGGGGCTGGAGGCTATGGCTACACCTTC,CASSLLGAGGYGYTF
TRBD1,many,TRBV7-9,TRBJ1-5,TGTGCCAGCAGCTCGACAGGGGAGAATCAGCCCCAGCATTTT,CASSSTGENQPQHF
TRBD1,NA,TRBV5-1,TRBJ1-1,TGCGCCAGCAGCCCTGGACAGGGTTGGAACACTGAAGCTTTCTTT,CASSPGQGWNTEAFF
NA,once,TRBV27,TRBJ1-6,TGTGCCAGCAGTTTGGGTGGGGCTCTGAGTTCACCCCTCCACTTT,CASSLGGALSSPLHF
NA,once,TRBV3-1,TRBJ2-7,TGTGCCAGCAGCCGGGATCAGGGAGGCGAGCAGTACTTC,CASSRDQGGEQYF
NA,many,TRBV10-2,TRBJ1-1,TGCGCCAGCAGTGACAGGGAGAACACTGAAGCTTTCTTT,CASSDRENTEAFF
TRBD1,many,TRBV12-3/TRBV12-4,TRBJ1-4,TGTGCCAGCAGTCTCCGGACAGGGAATGAAAAACTGTTTTTT,CASSLRTGNEKLFF
NA,many,TRBV7-8,TRBJ2-7,TGTGCCAGCAGCCGACATGTCACCTACGAGCAGTACTTC,CASSRHVTYEQYF
TRBD1,few,TRBV3-1,TRBJ2-1,TGTGCCAGCAGCCGCCGACAGGGTTACAATGAGCAGTTCTTC,CASSRRQGYNEQFF
TRBD1,few,TRBV6-5,TRBJ1-5,TGTGCCAGCAGTTACAAAGGGGGCTCGGGCCAGCCCCAGCATTTT,CASSYKGGSGQPQHF
TRBD1,many,TRBV29-1,TRBJ2-3,TGCAGCGTTCCGACAGGGGGCACAGATACGCAGTATTTT,CSVPTGGTDTQYF
NA,many,TRBV19,TRBJ2-3,TGTGCCAGTACCTCGGGACACCGCACAGATACGCAGTATTTT,CASTSGHRTDTQYF
TRBD2,NA,TRBV20-1,TRBJ2-1,TGCAGTGCTAGATATCTAGCGGACAATGAGCAGTTCTTC,CSARYLADNEQFF
NA,NA,TRBV5-6,TRBJ2-7,TGTGCCAGCAGCTTGCGGGGTTTCGGCCACGAGCAGTACTTC,CASSLRGFGHEQYF
TRBD1,many,TRBV27,TRBJ2-7,TGTGCCAGCAGTTTAGCCGGGACAGGTTTTTACGAGCAGTACTTC,CASSLAGTGFYEQYF
TRBD2,many,TRBV29-1,TRBJ2-1,TGCAGCGCCAGCGGGAGTTTCTACAATGAGCAGTTCTTC,CSASGSFYNEQFF
TRBD1,NA,TRBV4-2,TRBJ1-2,TGTGCCAGCAGCCAAGCGCGTGACAGGGCCATCTATGGCTACACCTTC,CASSQARDRAIYGYTF
NA,few,TRBV20-1,TRBJ2-5,TGCAGTGCTAGAGGAGGGGGGTCCCAAGAGACCCAGTACTTC,CSARGGGSQETQYF
NA,NA,TRBV4-1,TRBJ2-3,TGCGCCAGCAGCCAAGACGGGGGCTTGGGGACAGATACGCAGTATTTT,CASSQDGGLGTDTQYF
TRBD1,NA,TRBV6-5,TRBJ1-1,TGTGCCAGCAGTTCCCAGGGGGAAGCCACTGAAGCTTTCTTT,CASSSQGEATEAFF
NA,many,TRBV5-1,TRBJ2-5,TGCGCCAGCAGCTTAGCACAGTCCAAAGAGACCCAGTACTTC,CASSLAQSKETQYF
NA,NA,TRBV12-3/TRBV12-4,TRBJ2-7,TGTGCCAGCAGTTTAGTTGGGAGTTCGAACTACGAGCAGTACTTC,CASSLVGSSNYEQYF
NA,many,TRBV7-9,TRBJ2-1,TGTGCCAGCAGCTTAGGGGCTGCAAGCGCGCACAATGAGCAGTTCTTC,CASSLGAASAHNEQFF
NA,many,TRBV30,TRBJ2-1,TGTGCCTGGATCTTCGGGAGCTCCTACAATGAGCAGTTCTTC,CAWIFGSSYNEQFF